These 23 T cell receptor beta chains were all obtained from the same sample, sequenced in a study of cytomegalovirus exposure and HLA in healthy donors. Amplification used 60 Vbeta primers and 13 Jbeta primers. TCRdb's table, derived via immunoSEQ multiplex PCR, lists solely in-frame clones and lacks some. This repertoire shows about 89,000 clones, approximately 57% found once; its top ten account for around 6.5%. The sequenced material came from PBMCs. The receptors shown here come from a woman in her 30s in good health and CMV-seronegative.

The V gene is TRBV18, the J gene TRBJ1-1; D ambiguous. V was shortened by 3 bases and J by 2 bases, with 10 bases between the two germline ends. The germline gives CDR1 KGHSH, CDR2 LQKENI. The CDR3 runs to 14 residues. The CDR3 DNA reads TGTGCCAGCTCACCCGTACGGGGTAACACTGAAGCTTTCTTT. This gives the protein CASSPVRGNTEAFF.

This rearrangement joins TRBV11-3 to TRBJ1-1; possible D gene TRBD1, 5 bases. Trimming pared 6 bases from V and 2 bases from J, leaving 10 bases between. The CDR3 runs to 13 residues. Germline values: CDR1 SGHNT, CDR2 YENEEA. The chain's CDR3 is CASSRDSNTEAFF. The CDR3 region has the DNA TGTGCCAGCAGTCGCGACAGCAACACTGAAGCTTTCTTT.

The chain uses TRBV5-1 and TRBJ2-2; maybe TRBD1 (5 bases). The ends were cut back, 2 bases at V and 2 bases at J, with 7 bases in the middle. Germline CDR1 is SGHRS and CDR2 is YFSETQ. This CDR3 has 14 residues. The CDR3 protein is CASSFDSNTGELFF. CDR3 coding DNA: TGCGCCAGCAGCTTTGACAGTAACACCGGGGAGCTGTTTTTT.

This rearrangement joins TRBV28 to TRBJ2-7; D remains unclear. Trimming removed 7 bases at V and 2 bases at J, with 9 bases between. The CDR3 sequence is 12 residues long. Germline V lookup: CDR1 MDHEN, CDR2 SYDVKM. Here the CDR3 reads CASNGGAYEQYF. In DNA, the CDR3 is TGTGCCAGCAATGGCGGCGCCTACGAGCAGTACTTC.

The chain employs TRBV29-1 and TRBJ2-2; a weak D match, TRBD2 (6 bases). Germline lookup yields CDR1 SQVTM and CDR2 ANQGSEA. Trimming cost V 7 bases and J 3 bases, with 15 bases left between them. This CDR3 region has 14 residues. Here the CDR3 DNA reads TGCAGCGGAAGGAGGGACCTCTACACCGGGGAGCTGTTTTTT. Translated, it gives CSGRRDLYTGELFF.

J is TRBJ2-1 and V is TRBV4-3; TRBD2 might be the D (6 bases). Trimming removed 0 bases at V and 0 bases at J, with 12 bases between. CDR3 length equals 17 residues. CDR1 is LGHNA and CDR2 is YSLEER in the germline V gene. CDR3 amino acids: CASSQDGAGNSYNEQFF. CDR3 coding DNA: TGCGCCAGCAGCCAAGATGGGGCGGGGAACTCCTACAATGAGCAGTTCTTC.

The chain uses TRBV7-9 and TRBJ1-5, with TRBD1 identical over 10 bases. CDR3 length: 15 residues. J was trimmed by 4 bases and V by 5 bases; bases with no gene match: 5. From germline, CDR1 is SEHNR and CDR2 FQNEAQ (reference sequence). The CDR3 region is CASSLGTGDNQPQHF. CDR3 DNA sequence: TGTGCCAGCAGCCTTGGGACAGGGGATAATCAGCCCCAGCATTTT.

This clone has a handful of counts. V and J are TRBV2 and TRBJ2-5, with D perhaps TRBD2 (7 bases). V shed 8 bases and J shed 3 bases, with 16 bases lying between them. CDR1 and CDR2 (germline): SNHLY, FYNNEI. The CDR3 has 14 amino acids. The CDR3 is CASVRRGGKETQYF. The CDR3 nucleotides read TGTGCCAGCGTCAGAAGGGGGGGGAAAGAGACCCAGTACTTC.

The rearrangement uses TRBV7-2 and TRBJ1-2; the D is unclear. The CDR3 has 17 amino acids. Deletions cut 1 base from V and 1 base from J, with 16 bases between. Germline CDR1 reads SGHTA; CDR2 reads FQGNSA. The CDR3 here is CASSLDLSGRRNYGYTF. The CDR3 nucleotides read TGTGCCAGCAGCTTAGATCTTAGTGGCAGGCGTAACTATGGCTACACCTTC.

The chain couples TRBV7-3 to TRBJ2-2; 13 bases match TRBD2. Looked up from germline, CDR1 is SGHTA and CDR2 is FQGTGA. J lost 0 bases, V lost 4 bases, and 11 bases had no gene match. CDR3 size: 20 residues. DNA of the CDR3: TGTGCCAGCAGCTCATACCCGGCACTAGCGGGAGGGCCGAACACCGGGGAGCTGTTTTTT. This encodes CASSSYPALAGGPNTGELFF.

The CDR3 loop is CASSSLTRTGRNSPLHF. The CDR3 coding sequence is TGTGCCAGCAGTTCCCTCACCCGGACAGGGAGGAATTCACCCCTCCACTTT. This chain uses TRBV27 with TRBJ1-6; 8 nucleotides match TRBD1. Germline assignment: CDR1 MNHEY and CDR2 SMNVEV (reference sequence). The junction had 12 bases not matched to a gene; V was cut back by 4 bases and J by 7 bases. This CDR3 has 17 amino acids.

This chain links TRBV19 with TRBJ1-4, with no clear D. Trimming left V 1 base short and J 8 bases short, with 11 bases between. The CDR3 is 14 residues long. In germline, CDR1 is LNHDA, CDR2 SQIVND (reference sequence). CDR3 region: CASSIGREYEKLFF. CDR3 bases: TGTGCCAGTAGTATAGGGAGGGAGTACGAAAAACTGTTTTTT. Using reference TRBV19 and TRBJ1-4 for the parts outside the CDR3, the full variable domain is DGGITQSPKYLFRKEGQNVTLSCEQNLNHDAMYWYRQDPGQGLRLIYYSQIVNDFQKGDIAEGYSVSREKKESFPLTVTSAQKNPTAFYLCASSIGREYEKLFFGSGTQLSVL.

The genes are TRBV7-9 and TRBJ2-3; 7 nucleotides agree with TRBD2. Trimming at V came to 10 bases and at J to 0 bases, leaving 4 bases not matched to a gene. This CDR3 spans 13 amino acids. Per the germline V gene, CDR1 is SEHNR and CDR2 is FQNEAQ (reference sequence). The chain's CDR3 is CATDSGSTDTQYF. CDR3 sequence (DNA): TGTGCCACGGATAGCGGGAGCACAGATACGCAGTATTTT.

The chain couples TRBV7-2 to TRBJ2-7; 8 bases line up with TRBD2. Per germline, CDR1 SGHTA and CDR2 FQGNSA. The CDR3 has 13 residues. Unmatched junction bases numbered 3, after V lost 1 base and J lost 7 bases. CDR3 sequence (DNA): TGTGCCAGCAGCTTAGGGCTAGCGGGTGAGCAGTACTTC. Translated, it gives CASSLGLAGEQYF.

The J gene is TRBJ2-7, the V gene TRBV11-2, with D possibly being TRBD2 (5 bases). The germline V and J ends were trimmed by 4 bases and 3 bases, with 16 bases remaining between them. The CDR3 covers 15 residues. Per germline, CDR1 SGHAT and CDR2 FQNNGV. The CDR3 sequence: CASSYEAAYLYEQYF. The CDR3 nucleotides are TGTGCCAGCAGCTATGAAGCGGCGTACCTCTACGAGCAGTACTTC. Combining the CDR3 with reference TRBV11-2 and TRBJ2-7 gives the whole variable domain EAGVAQSPRYKIIEKRQSVAFWCNPISGHATLYWYQQILGQGPKLLIQFQNNGVVDDSQLPKDRFSAERLKGVDSTLKIQPAKLEDSAVYLCASSYEAAYLYEQYFGPGTRLTVT.

The chain recombines TRBV4-1 with TRBJ2-6; possible D gene TRBD1, 6 bases. V lost 0 bases, J lost 2 bases, and 8 bases lay in between. The CDR3 runs to 16 residues. CDR1 MGHRA and CDR2 YSYEKL come from the germline V gene. In DNA, the CDR3 is TGCGCCAGCAGCCAAGATCCAGGGGCTGGGGCCAACGTCCTGACTTTC. This sequence encodes CASSQDPGAGANVLTF.

The chain couples TRBV11-1 to TRBJ2-7; the match to TRBD1 covers 9 bases. Trimming took 4 bases from V and 4 from J; bases not matched to a gene: 5. CDR1 and CDR2 (germline): SGHAT, FQDESV (reference sequence). The CDR3 sequence is 14 residues long. The CDR3 coding sequence is TGTGCCAGCAGCTCGACAGGGGGTGGGTACGAGCAGTACTTC. Protein sequence: CASSSTGGGYEQYF.

The chain employs TRBV11-2 and TRBJ1-4; no firm D call. Germline values: CDR1 SGHAT, CDR2 FQNNGV. The CDR3 totals 15 residues. Trimming removed 0 bases at V and 0 bases at J, with 5 bases between. CDR3 sequence reads: CASSLEGATNEKLFF. The DNA for the CDR3 is TGTGCCAGCAGCTTAGAAGGAGCAACTAATGAAAAACTGTTTTTT.

This clone came up once. The identical CDR3 is also encoded by other nucleotide sequences in the sample. The V and J genes are TRBV29-1 and TRBJ2-5, with D unresolved. Trimming pared 7 bases from V and 2 bases from J, leaving 5 bases between. The CDR3 totals 10 residues. Germline CDR1 SQVTM, CDR2 ANQGSEA. The CDR3 DNA reads as TGCAGCGCGGGTCAAGAGACCCAGTACTTC. Translation gives CSAGQETQYF.

The chain has TRBV18 and TRBJ2-5, with D perhaps TRBD1 (6 bases). This CDR3 contains 15 residues. V lost 1 base and J 5 bases, leaving 14 bases between the germline ends. Germline lookup yields CDR1 KGHSH and CDR2 LQKENI. CDR3 sequence (DNA): TGTGCCAGCTCACCACTTCACGACAGGCTGGAGACCCAGTACTTC. Protein product: CASSPLHDRLETQYF.

The J gene is TRBJ2-7, the V gene TRBV7-2; TRBD1 matches 7 bases. Trimming at V came to 6 bases and at J to 2 bases, leaving 7 bases not matched to a gene. Germline V gives CDR1 SGHTA, CDR2 FQGNSA. The CDR3 has 14 residues. The CDR3 region has the DNA TGTGCCAGCAGGGCCGGACAGGAGACCTACGAGCAGTACTTC. Translated, it gives CASRAGQETYEQYF.

This clone has only one observation. V usage is TRBV10-2 and J usage is TRBJ2-3; no definite D call. Looked up from germline, CDR1 is WSHSY and CDR2 is SAAADI. Trimming shortened V by 4 bases and J by 4 bases, and 15 bases separated the two germline ends. The CDR3 contains 15 residues. The CDR3 here is CASSGLSFGADTQYF. CDR3 DNA sequence: TGCGCCAGCAGTGGGCTTAGCTTTGGAGCAGATACGCAGTATTTT.

The chain uses TRBV9 and TRBJ2-3; 8 positions agree with TRBD2. CDR1 and CDR2 (germline): SGDLS, YYNGEE. This CDR3 contains 15 residues. V lost 4 bases and J lost 0; bases outside the gene matches: 4. The CDR3 reads CASSRTSTSTDTQYF. The CDR3 DNA reads TGTGCCAGCAGCCGGACTAGCACTAGCACAGATACGCAGTATTTT. The variable domain in full, with the rest retrieved from reference TRBV9 and TRBJ2-3, is DSGVTQTPKHLITATGQRVTLRCSPRSGDLSVYWYQQSLDQGLQFLIQYYNGEERAKGNILERFSAQQFPDLHSELNLSSLELGDSALYFCASSRTSTSTDTQYFGPGTRLTVL.